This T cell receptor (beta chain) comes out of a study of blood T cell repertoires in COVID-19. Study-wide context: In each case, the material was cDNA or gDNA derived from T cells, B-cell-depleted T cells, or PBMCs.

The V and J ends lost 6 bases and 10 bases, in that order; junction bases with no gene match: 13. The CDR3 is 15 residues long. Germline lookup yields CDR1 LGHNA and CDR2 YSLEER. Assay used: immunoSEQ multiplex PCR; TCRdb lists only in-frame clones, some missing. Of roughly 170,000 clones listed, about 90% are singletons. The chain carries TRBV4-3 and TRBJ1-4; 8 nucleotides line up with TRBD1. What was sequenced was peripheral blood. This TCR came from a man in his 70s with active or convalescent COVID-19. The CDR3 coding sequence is TGCGCCAGCAGTCCCGATGGACAGGGAGGGGGAAAACTGTTTTTT. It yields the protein CASSPDGQGGGKLFF.